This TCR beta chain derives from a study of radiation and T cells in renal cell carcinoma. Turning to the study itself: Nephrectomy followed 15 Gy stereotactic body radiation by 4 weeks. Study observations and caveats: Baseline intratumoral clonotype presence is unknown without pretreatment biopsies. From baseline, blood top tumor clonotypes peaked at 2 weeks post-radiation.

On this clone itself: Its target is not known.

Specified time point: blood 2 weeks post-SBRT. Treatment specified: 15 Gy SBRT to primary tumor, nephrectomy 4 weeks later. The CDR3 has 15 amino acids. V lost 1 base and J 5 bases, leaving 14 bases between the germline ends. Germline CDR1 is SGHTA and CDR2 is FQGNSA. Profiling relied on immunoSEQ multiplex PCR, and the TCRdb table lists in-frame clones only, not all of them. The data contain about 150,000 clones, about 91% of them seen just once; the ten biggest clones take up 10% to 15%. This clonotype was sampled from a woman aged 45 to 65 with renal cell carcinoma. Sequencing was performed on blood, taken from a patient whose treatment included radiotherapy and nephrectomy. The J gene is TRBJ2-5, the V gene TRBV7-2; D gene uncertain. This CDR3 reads CASSLERPPAETQYF. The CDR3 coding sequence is TGTGCCAGCAGCTTAGAGCGCCCCCCAGCGGAGACCCAGTACTTC. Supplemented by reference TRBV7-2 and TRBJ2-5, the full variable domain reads GAGVSQSPSNKVTEKGKDVELRCDPISGHTALYWYRQSLGQGLEFLIYFQGNSAPDKSGLPSDRFSAERTGGSVSTLTIQRTQQEDSAVYLCASSLERPPAETQYFGPGTRLLVL.